These 10 T cell receptor beta chains share one sample of origin, sequenced in a study of spatial heterogeneity in lung cancer. TCRdb independently ran MiXCR on the 5' RACE reads; one entry per CDR3 protein. The sample contains thousands of distinct CDR3 sequences, over 14% of which appear only once. The sample's time point: sample taken at primary tumor resection. Sequenced here: normal lung tissue next to the tumor, sampled at surgery. Receptors were obtained from a male donor with early-stage non-small cell lung cancer.

This clonotype was seen a few times. The chain is built from TRBV6-5 and TRBJ1-1, with a tentative D call TRBD1 (5 bases). The CDR3 is made up of 14 amino acids. Germline values: CDR1 MNHEY, CDR2 SVGAGI. The ends were cut back, 2 bases at V and 4 bases at J, with 11 bases in the middle. The CDR3 protein is CASSYGDLGTEAFF. The DNA of the CDR3 is TGTGCCAGCAGTTACGGGGACCTGGGCACTGAAGCTTTCTTT.

The chain is built from TRBV6-2 or TRBV6-3 and TRBJ2-2; D is unclear. V lost 1 base and J lost 5, with 5 bases in between. The germline V gene encodes CDR1 MNHEY and CDR2 SVGEGT. The CDR3 consists of 13 residues. CDR3 bases: TGTGCCAGCAGTTACTGGGAAACCGGGGAGCTGTTTTTT. Encoded protein: CASSYWETGELFF.

On this clonotype itself: A junction end diverges from the germline sequence, so it may reflect a read error. This chain connects TRBV29-1 to TRBJ1-2; D uncertain. The CDR3 loop spans 12 amino acids. Germline loops: CDR1 SQVTM, CDR2 ANQGSEA. The CDR3 here is CSVMPWRAPAVF. Written as DNA, the CDR3 is TGCAGCGTGATGCCTTGGAGGGCACCGGCAGTTTTC.

By sample fraction, this clonotype is medium-sized (0.01 to 0.1%). The V call is TRBV19, the J call TRBJ2-1; TRBD2 might be the D (6 bases). This CDR3 comprises 14 residues. Trimming took off 1 base at V and 8 bases at J, with 12 bases between the two ends. Germline CDR1 is LNHDA and CDR2 is SQIVND (reference sequence). Written as DNA, the CDR3 is TGTGCCAGTAGTATAGCGGGAGCTAGGGATGAGCAGTTCTTC. Encoded protein: CASSIAGARDEQFF.

This clonotype was observed a few times. This rearrangement joins TRBV27 to TRBJ2-7; D tentatively reads TRBD1 or TRBD2 (6 bases each). V lost 4 bases and J 6 bases, leaving 19 bases between the germline ends. Germline V gives CDR1 MNHEY, CDR2 SMNVEV (reference sequence). The length of the CDR3 is 15 residues. CDR3 residues: CASSSPSEGGSEQYF. CDR3 sequence (DNA): TGTGCCAGCAGTTCGCCTTCTGAGGGGGGTAGCGAGCAGTACTTC.

This clonotype is classed as medium-sized (0.01 to 0.1%). The V call is TRBV28, the J call TRBJ1-2, with TRBD1 matching over 8 bases. The ends lost 3 bases at V and 2 bases at J; junction bases unmatched: 2. The CDR3 sequence is 14 residues long. Germline CDR1 MDHEN, CDR2 SYDVKM. DNA of the CDR3: TGTGCCAGCAGTTTCAGGGGGCGGAACTATGGCTACACCTTC. Its translation is CASSFRGRNYGYTF.

This clonotype was picked up a small number of times. The chain joins TRBV6-2 or TRBV6-3 to TRBJ2-2, with D hard to call. CDR3 length: 12 amino acids. Germline V CDR1 and CDR2: MNHEY, SVGEGT. V shed 10 bases and J shed 5 bases, with 11 bases lying between them. The CDR3, as DNA: TGTGCCACCCGACCCGTTACCGGGGAGCTGTTTTTT. Translated, it gives CATRPVTGELFF.

The J gene is TRBJ1-6, the V gene TRBV7-2, with 8 nucleotides matching TRBD1. CDR1 SGHTA and CDR2 FQGNSA come from the germline V gene. The CDR3 consists of 18 residues. J was trimmed by 0 bases and V by 5 bases; bases with no gene match: 9. The CDR3 region has the DNA TGTGCCAGCAGCCAGGGCCCAGGGGGCCCCTCCTATAATTCACCCCTCCACTTT. It translates to CASSQGPGGPSYNSPLHF.

This clonotype was recorded many times. The chain joins TRBV4-3 to TRBJ2-1, with 7 bases that match TRBD2. The CDR3 length is 16 residues. Trimming at V came to 4 bases and at J to 4 bases, leaving 10 bases not matched to a gene. Germline V lookup: CDR1 LGHNA, CDR2 YSLEER. CDR3 residues: CASSPSTGGTYNEQFF. The DNA of the CDR3 is TGCGCCAGCAGCCCCTCTACCGGGGGGACTTACAATGAGCAGTTCTTC.

This clonotype has only one observation. The rearrangement links TRBV28 to TRBJ1-5; D is perhaps TRBD1 (6 bases). The V gene's germline CDR1 is MDHEN and CDR2 SYDVKM. CDR3 length: 14 residues. V was pared by 6 bases and J by 6 bases, with 15 bases between. The CDR3 bases are TGTGCCAGCAGGCTGACAGGCCCCGGTCAGCCCCAGCATTTT. Its protein is CASRLTGPGQPQHF. Together with reference TRBV28 and TRBJ1-5, the CDR3 gives the full variable domain: DVKVTQSSRYLVKRTGEKVFLECVQDMDHENMFWYRQDPGLGLRLIYFSYDVKMKEKGDIPEGYSVSREKKERFSLILESASTNQTSMYLCASRLTGPGQPQHFGDGTRLSIL.